This T cell receptor beta chain was captured by sequencing in a study of blood T cell repertoires in COVID-19. Clones were sequenced by immunoSEQ multiplex PCR, and TCRdb holds only the in-frame ones, with some missing. The table records approximately 300,000 clones, approximately 85% of them present only once. The germline V and J ends were trimmed by 0 bases and 4 bases, with 12 bases remaining between them. CDR3 length: 15 residues. CDR1 is SGHTA, CDR2 FQGNSA, per germline. V is TRBV7-2 and J is TRBJ1-2; D perhaps matches TRBD1 (5 bases). The TCR sequence derives from a human donor with COVID-19, enrolled during active disease. The donor label of this sample is uncertain. The sequenced sample was peripheral blood. The CDR3 bases are TGTGCCAGCAGCTTAGCGGGCCAGGGATTCTATGGCTACACCTTC. Translating gives CASSLAGQGFYGYTF.